This passage covers 31 T cell receptor beta chains from one sample sequenced in a study of cytomegalovirus exposure and HLA in healthy donors. Use of 60 Vbeta and 13 Jbeta primers characterized the PCR. Generated by immunoSEQ multiplex PCR, the TCRdb table keeps only in-frame clones and is missing some. The sample yields about 210,000 clones, over 80% seen once. Sequenced material: PBMCs. The receptor source for this set is a woman aged 50 to 60 in good health and CMV-seropositive.

The V and J genes are TRBV2 and TRBJ2-1, with 7 bases lining up with TRBD2. Trimming cost V 6 bases and J 3 bases; bases outside gene matches: 11. This CDR3 has 16 residues. Germline V gene sequence: CDR1 SNHLY, CDR2 FYNNEI. The CDR3 DNA reads as TGTGCCAGCAGCCCCCTTGAGCGGGATTACTACAATGAGCAGTTCTTC. Amino acid sequence: CASSPLERDYYNEQFF.

The genes are TRBV7-2 and TRBJ1-5, with 9 bases fitting TRBD1. This CDR3 region has 15 residues. Per germline, CDR1 SGHTA and CDR2 FQGNSA. Trimming cost V 4 bases and J 3 bases; bases outside gene matches: 4. The CDR3 sequence: CASSSGTGTNQPQHF. In DNA, the CDR3 is TGTGCCAGCAGCTCCGGGACAGGGACCAATCAGCCCCAGCATTTT.

The chain carries TRBV11-2 and TRBJ2-5, with 11 positions matching TRBD1. Germline trimming cut 9 bases from V and 5 bases from J; bases unmatched to any gene: 8. Germline loops: CDR1 SGHAT, CDR2 FQNNGV. The length of the CDR3 is 14 residues. The CDR3: CASVRDRGFETQYF. In DNA, the CDR3 is TGTGCCAGTGTACGGGACAGGGGGTTCGAGACCCAGTACTTC.

The chain combines TRBV4-3 with TRBJ1-6; 8 bases fit TRBD1. CDR1 is LGHNA, CDR2 YSLEER, per germline. This CDR3 comprises 14 residues. Trimming cost V 6 bases and J 10 bases; bases outside gene matches: 8. This CDR3 reads CASSLDRGRSPLHF. CDR3 in DNA: TGCGCCAGCAGTCTCGACAGGGGCAGATCACCCCTCCACTTT.

The chain has TRBV19 and TRBJ2-1; D is ambiguous. This CDR3 comprises 14 residues. CDR1 LNHDA and CDR2 SQIVND come from the germline V gene (reference sequence). Trimming removed 1 base at V and 5 bases at J, with 9 bases between. The chain's CDR3 is CASSIGATDNEQFF. The DNA for the CDR3 is TGTGCCAGTAGTATAGGAGCTACTGACAATGAGCAGTTCTTC.

The chain combines TRBV2 with TRBJ1-5, with D unresolved. CDR3 length: 15 residues. The V end was cut by 2 bases, the J end by 4 bases, with 12 bases between. In germline, CDR1 is SNHLY, CDR2 FYNNEI. The CDR3 DNA sequence: TGTGCCAGCAGTGAACAAGGCGGCAGAAATCAGCCCCAGCATTTT. Its protein product is CASSEQGGRNQPQHF.

This sequence joins TRBV7-9 and TRBJ2-1, with D possibly matching TRBD2 (6 bases). This CDR3 spans 14 amino acids. V lost 5 bases and J lost 8, with 16 bases in between. In germline, CDR1 is SEHNR, CDR2 FQNEAQ (reference sequence). DNA of the CDR3: TGTGCCAGCAGCAAAGGGACTGGTGGCGATGAGCAGTTCTTC. Translated: CASSKGTGGDEQFF. Full variable domain (missing parts from reference TRBV7-9 and TRBJ2-1): DTGVSQNPRHKITKRGQNVTFRCDPISEHNRLYWYRQTLGQGPEFLTYFQNEAQLEKSRLLSDRFSAERPKGSFSTLEIQRTEQGDSAMYLCASSKGTGGDEQFFGPGTRLTVL.

This CDR3 is CASSRDRGRFDSNQPQHF. DNA of the CDR3: TGTGCCAGTAGTAGGGACAGGGGGCGGTTTGACAGCAATCAGCCCCAGCATTTT. V and J are TRBV19 and TRBJ1-5, with 12 nucleotides matching TRBD1. The CDR3 contains 18 residues. Germline V gives CDR1 LNHDA, CDR2 SQIVND (reference sequence). J gave up 1 base and V 4 bases, and 8 bases lay outside the gene matches.

The chain uses TRBV4-2 and TRBJ1-1; no reliable D call. The length of the CDR3 is 13 residues. CDR1 and CDR2 (germline): LGHNA, YNFKEQ. Trimming pared 1 base from V and 2 bases from J, leaving 5 bases between. This CDR3 reads CASSQVTNTEAFF. The CDR3 nucleotides read TGTGCCAGCAGCCAAGTCACTAACACTGAAGCTTTCTTT.

This clone appeared a single time. The CDR3 bases are TGTGCCAGCAGCTTAGGTACGGGAAATGGCTACACCTTC. Translating it yields CASSLGTGNGYTF. The rearrangement links TRBV7-2 to TRBJ1-2, with unresolved D. CDR1 and CDR2 from the germline V gene are SGHTA and FQGNSA. Trimming pared 1 base from V and 6 bases from J, leaving 9 bases between. The CDR3 length is 13 residues.

The V and J genes are TRBV7-9 and TRBJ2-5; 10 bases line up with TRBD2. The J call is doubtful: the DNA matches TRBJ2-7 better. Per germline, CDR1 SEHNR and CDR2 FQNEAQ (reference sequence). This CDR3 is 15 amino acids long. In DNA, the CDR3 is TGTGCCAGCAGCCTCCTAGCGGGGGCCGTGTACGAGCAGTACTTC. Translated, it gives CASSLLAGAVYEQYF.

CDR3 sequence reads: CASSRDRGTYGYTF. The CDR3 DNA reads as TGTGCCAGCAGTCGGGACAGGGGGACCTATGGCTACACCTTC. The chain carries TRBV6-5 and TRBJ1-2; TRBD1 matches at 11 bases. This CDR3 contains 14 residues. Trimming at V came to 5 bases and at J to 4 bases, leaving 3 bases not matched to a gene. CDR1 and CDR2 from the germline V gene are MNHEY and SVGAGI.

The chain uses TRBV5-4 and TRBJ2-5, with D maybe TRBD1 (5 bases). The germline V and J ends were trimmed by 4 bases and 1 base, with 14 bases remaining between them. The CDR3 consists of 15 residues. Germline lookup yields CDR1 SGHNT and CDR2 YYREEE (reference sequence). The CDR3, as DNA: TGTGCCAGCAGCGGGGCAGGGCTCCTCCAAGAGACCCAGTACTTC. Its translation is CASSGAGLLQETQYF.

This clone has just a few counts. This rearrangement joins TRBV7-3 to TRBJ1-1; D is uncertain. The V and J ends lost 2 bases and 4 bases respectively, with 8 bases between them. The CDR3 is made up of 13 amino acids. The V gene's germline CDR1 is SGHTA and CDR2 FQGTGA. CDR3 residues: CASSLGTLTEAFF. The CDR3, as DNA: TGTGCCAGCAGCTTAGGCACCCTCACTGAAGCTTTCTTT. Together with reference TRBV7-3 and TRBJ1-1, the CDR3 gives the full variable domain: GAGVSQTPSNKVTEKGKYVELRCDPISGHTALYWYRQSLGQGPEFLIYFQGTGAADDSGLPNDRFFAVRPEGSVSTLKIQRTERGDSAVYLCASSLGTLTEAFFGQGTRLTVV.

To note about this clone: The same CDR3 is also encoded by other DNA sequences in this sample. The chain is built from TRBV19 and TRBJ1-5, with unresolved D. CDR3 size: 15 residues. V gave up 1 base and J gave up 0 bases, with 7 bases separating them. Per the germline V gene, CDR1 is LNHDA and CDR2 is SQIVND (reference sequence). CDR3 in amino acids: CASSIAGISNQPQHF. In nucleotides, the CDR3 is TGTGCCAGTAGTATAGCCGGGATTAGCAATCAGCCCCAGCATTTT.

The chain is built from TRBV28 and TRBJ1-2, with 7 bases aligning to TRBD1. Germline V lookup: CDR1 MDHEN, CDR2 SYDVKM. V lost 5 bases and J lost 4; bases outside the gene matches: 7. The CDR3 extends over 14 amino acids. DNA of the CDR3: TGTGCCAGCAGTGGTACGGGACAGCGCTATGGCTACACCTTC. It codes for CASSGTGQRYGYTF.

The chain employs TRBV7-2 and TRBJ1-5; D not resolved. Germline lookup yields CDR1 SGHTA and CDR2 FQGNSA. Between the trimmed V and J ends, which lost 5 bases and 0 bases, there was a span of 20 bases. This CDR3 spans 18 amino acids. The CDR3 region is CASSRIPGSSYSNQPQHF. For the CDR3, the DNA is TGTGCCAGCAGCCGGATTCCCGGGTCCTCATATAGCAATCAGCCCCAGCATTTT.

A word on this clone: The sample has other DNA sequences that encode this CDR3 too. The chain recombines TRBV5-1 with TRBJ2-7; possibly TRBD2 for D (6 bases). Looked up from germline, CDR1 is SGHRS and CDR2 is YFSETQ. V was shortened by 2 bases and J by 0 bases, with 9 bases between the two germline ends. The CDR3 length is 14 residues. The CDR3 sequence is CASSFRRDSYEQYF. CDR3 bases: TGCGCCAGCAGCTTCAGGAGGGACTCCTACGAGCAGTACTTC.

The rearrangement links TRBV11-2 to TRBJ1-2, with D uncertain. The CDR3 sequence is 15 residues long. V was trimmed by 1 base and J by 5 bases, leaving 14 bases between them. The germline gives CDR1 SGHAT, CDR2 FQNNGV. The CDR3 reads CASSLALRVEYGYTF. The DNA for the CDR3 is TGTGCCAGCAGCTTAGCCCTCCGGGTTGAGTATGGCTACACCTTC.

V usage is TRBV29-1 and J usage is TRBJ1-2; tentatively, D is TRBD1 (6 bases). The CDR3 is 13 amino acids. V was shortened by 3 bases and J by 2 bases, with 10 bases between the two germline ends. Germline assignment: CDR1 SQVTM and CDR2 ANQGSEA. In DNA form, the CDR3 reads TGCAGCGTTGAGGGGACAACCAACTATGGCTACACCTTC. Protein product: CSVEGTTNYGYTF.

This sequence joins TRBV6-5 and TRBJ1-6; D is possibly TRBD1 (5 bases). Germline values: CDR1 MNHEY, CDR2 SVGAGI. V lost 4 bases to trimming and J lost 10 bases, with 14 bases between them. The CDR3 consists of 14 residues. Written as DNA, the CDR3 is TGTGCCAGCAGTTCGGGGGGGGAAGAATCACCCCTCCACTTT. Its protein is CASSSGGEESPLHF.

V is TRBV19 and J is TRBJ2-5; maybe TRBD1 (6 bases). The J call is in doubt because the DNA end fits TRBJ2-7 better. Germline V gives CDR1 LNHDA, CDR2 SQIVND (reference sequence). The CDR3 has 14 residues. CDR3: CASTSHRAPYEQYF. CDR3 DNA: TGTGCCAGTACTTCTCACAGGGCTCCCTACGAGCAGTACTTC.

The chain employs TRBV18 and TRBJ2-2, with 7 bases aligning to TRBD2. Germline V gene data show CDR1 as KGHSH and CDR2 as LQKENI. The CDR3 runs 16 residues. The V segment lost 3 bases and the J segment 3 bases; nucleotides outside the gene matches: 7. The CDR3 bases are TGTGCCAGCTCACCGAGCCAGCGGGGCCACACCGGGGAGCTGTTTTTT. Its translation: CASSPSQRGHTGELFF.

The chain employs TRBV18 and TRBJ1-4, with 12 bases aligning to TRBD1. Looked up from germline, CDR1 is KGHSH and CDR2 is LQKENI. CDR3 length: 18 residues. The V gene end was trimmed by 3 bases and the J gene end by 10 bases; junction bases not matched to a gene: 15. The CDR3 sequence: CASSPTGQGATFHGKLFF. CDR3 sequence (DNA): TGTGCCAGCTCACCGACGGGACAGGGGGCGACCTTCCACGGAAAACTGTTTTTT.

Here the CDR3 DNA reads TGTGCCAGCAGCATACAGGGGGGGACTCAGCCCCAGCATTTT. Residues: CASSIQGGTQPQHF. V gene TRBV7-9 combines with J gene TRBJ1-5; 8 bases map to TRBD1. Germline V gene sequence: CDR1 SEHNR, CDR2 FQNEAQ (reference sequence). CDR3 length: 14 amino acids. V lost 5 bases and J lost 6; bases outside the gene matches: 6.

V usage is TRBV5-8 and J usage is TRBJ2-1; tentatively, D is TRBD1 (6 bases). Trimming took 0 bases from V and 3 from J, leaving 10 bases between them. Germline V lookup: CDR1 SGHTS, CDR2 YDEGEE. This CDR3 is built from 15 residues. This CDR3 is CASSLGTAYYNEQFF. In DNA form, the CDR3 reads TGTGCCAGCAGCTTGGGGACAGCCTACTACAATGAGCAGTTCTTC.

This chain links TRBV30 with TRBJ2-1; 11 nucleotides match TRBD2. The J segment lost 4 bases and the V segment lost 0 bases, leaving 2 bases of the junction unmatched. The CDR3 contains 15 residues. From germline, CDR1 is GTSNPN and CDR2 SVGIG (reference sequence). Here the CDR3 DNA reads TGTGCCTGGAGTGTTCTAGCGGGGGGTTACAATGAGCAGTTCTTC. Translated: CAWSVLAGGYNEQFF.

This clone was observed a single time. The genes are TRBV30 and TRBJ1-2; 7 nucleotides line up with TRBD1. The ends lost 6 bases at V and 4 bases at J; junction bases unmatched: 11. CDR1 is GTSNPN, CDR2 SVGIG, per germline (reference sequence). This CDR3 has 14 residues. CDR3 in DNA: TGTGCCTGCGATACAGGGGCCGGGGGCTATGGCTACACCTTC. Its protein product is CACDTGAGGYGYTF.

The chain is built from TRBV2 and TRBJ2-2, with TRBD1 identical over 9 bases. Germline V CDR1 and CDR2: SNHLY, FYNNEI. The CDR3 sequence is 15 residues long. Germline trimming cut 5 bases from V and 6 bases from J; bases unmatched to any gene: 7. The CDR3 reads CASSWDRAGAGELFF. CDR3 DNA sequence: TGTGCCAGCAGTTGGGACAGGGCTGGGGCCGGGGAGCTGTTTTTT.

V usage is TRBV5-4 and J usage is TRBJ2-7, with TRBD1 matching 8 bases. The junction had 8 bases not matched to a gene; V was cut back by 7 bases and J by 11 bases. The germline V gene encodes CDR1 SGHNT and CDR2 YYREEE (reference sequence). The CDR3 spans 11 residues. Here the CDR3 DNA reads TGTGCCAGCGGCTCGACAGGGGTGGAGTACTTC. Its protein product is CASGSTGVEYF.

The rearrangement links TRBV5-1 to TRBJ2-3; TRBD2 matches at 7 bases. The CDR3 has 15 residues. After removal of 1 base from V and 0 bases from J, the junction contained 2 bases not matched to a gene. CDR1 is SGHRS and CDR2 is YFSETQ in the germline V gene. The CDR3 protein is CASSLLGGSTDTQYF. The CDR3 bases are TGCGCCAGCAGCTTGTTGGGGGGGAGCACAGATACGCAGTATTTT. Filled out from reference TRBV5-1 and TRBJ2-3, the complete variable domain reads KAGVTQTPRYLIKTRGQQVTLSCSPISGHRSVSWYQQTPGQGLQFLFEYFSETQRNKGNFPGRFSGRQFSNSRSEMNVSTLELGDSALYLCASSLLGGSTDTQYFGPGTRLTVL.